The 10 T cell receptor beta chains given below trace back to one sample, sequenced in a study of graft-versus-host responses after intestinal transplantation. Antigens of these TCRs are unknown. Sequencing was performed with immunoSEQ multiplex PCR; in TCRdb, only in-frame clones are kept and a portion is missing. The sample has about 120,000 clones, 90% seen once. The specimen comprised unstimulated CD4+ T cells sorted from spleen or lymph node cells, sampled before intestinal transplant. These receptors originate from a human donor who received an intestinal transplant.

This sequence joins TRBV6-4 and TRBJ2-3, with D perhaps matching TRBD2 (6 bases). Trimming pared 3 bases from V and 5 bases from J, leaving 21 bases between. The CDR3 has 17 residues. Germline-derived CDR1 and CDR2 are MRHNA and SNTAGT. The DNA of the CDR3 is TGTGCCAGCAGTGATACGGGTACCGGGGCCGGGGGAGATACGCAGTATTTT. Encoded protein: CASSDTGTGAGGDTQYF.

Notes on this clone: Different DNA sequences within this sample yield the same CDR3. This rearrangement joins TRBV5-1 to TRBJ2-5; D is uncertain. Trimming removed 0 bases from V and 4 bases from J, with 10 bases in between. CDR3 length equals 14 residues. CDR1 is SGHRS, CDR2 YFSETQ, per germline. The CDR3 region has the DNA TGCGCCAGCAGCTTGGGGGCAGTCGGAGAGACCCAGTACTTC. Its translation is CASSLGAVGETQYF.

The chain uses TRBV18 and TRBJ1-1; D is ambiguous. V lost 4 bases and J lost 2, with 8 bases in between. The CDR3 covers 13 residues. Germline CDR1 and CDR2: KGHSH and LQKENI. CDR3 in amino acids: CASSLEANTEAFF. CDR3 DNA: TGTGCCAGCTCACTAGAGGCAAACACTGAAGCTTTCTTT.

The chain joins TRBV9 to TRBJ1-6; 7 nucleotides agree with TRBD1. The CDR3 has 16 residues. V was pared by 3 bases and J by 5 bases, with 8 bases of the junction left unmatched. Germline values: CDR1 SGDLS, CDR2 YYNGEE. CDR3 region: CASSEGTAYNNSPLHF. DNA for the CDR3: TGTGCCAGCAGCGAAGGGACAGCTTATAATAATTCACCCCTCCACTTT.

V gene TRBV7-9 combines with J gene TRBJ1-4; D might be TRBD1 (5 bases). Trimming took off 5 bases at V and 7 bases at J, with 14 bases between the two ends. Germline V gives CDR1 SEHNR, CDR2 FQNEAQ (reference sequence). The CDR3 is 14 residues long. The CDR3 loop is CASSGDWGTEKLFF. DNA of the CDR3: TGTGCCAGCAGCGGGGACTGGGGAACTGAAAAACTGTTTTTT.

This clone was detected only once. The chain has TRBV13 and TRBJ2-3; D perhaps matches TRBD2 (5 bases). V was shortened by 0 bases and J by 4 bases, with 14 bases between the two germline ends. The germline gives CDR1 PRHDT, CDR2 FYEKMQ (reference sequence). This CDR3 is built from 16 residues. CDR3 DNA: TGTGCCAGCAGCTTAGGCCCCCGGGGTTTCGCAGATACGCAGTATTTT. Translating it yields CASSLGPRGFADTQYF.

This clone showed up just once. The chain uses TRBV28 and TRBJ2-3, with no clear D. The CDR3 runs to 14 residues. Trimming took 7 bases from V and 4 from J, leaving 15 bases between them. Germline CDR1 MDHEN, CDR2 SYDVKM. CDR3 amino acids: CASTGTPRADTQYF. Here the CDR3 DNA reads TGTGCCAGCACTGGTACCCCCCGGGCAGATACGCAGTATTTT.

The CDR3 nucleotides are TGTGCCAGCAGCAAGAACACTGAAGCTTTCTTT. This gives the protein CASSKNTEAFF. The gene calls are TRBV28 and TRBJ1-1; D gene uncertain. CDR1 MDHEN and CDR2 SYDVKM come from the germline V gene. The CDR3 consists of 11 residues. The germline V and J ends were trimmed by 6 bases and 1 base, with 3 bases remaining between them.

This clone was seen a few times. The chain joins TRBV7-9 to TRBJ1-1, with D unclear. This CDR3 spans 13 amino acids. CDR1 is SEHNR, CDR2 FQNEAQ, per germline (reference sequence). V was pared by 5 bases and J by 0 bases, with 7 bases between. The CDR3 region has the DNA TGTGCCAGCAGCCTCGACATGAACACTGAAGCTTTCTTT. It encodes CASSLDMNTEAFF.

The chain joins TRBV13 to TRBJ2-3; TRBD2 matches at 8 bases. The CDR3 runs to 16 residues. Trimming took 0 bases from V and 6 from J; bases not matched to a gene: 8. Per germline, CDR1 PRHDT and CDR2 FYEKMQ (reference sequence). CDR3: CASSLGDGRAKDTQYF. CDR3 nucleotides: TGTGCCAGCAGCTTAGGGGACGGGAGGGCCAAGGATACGCAGTATTTT.